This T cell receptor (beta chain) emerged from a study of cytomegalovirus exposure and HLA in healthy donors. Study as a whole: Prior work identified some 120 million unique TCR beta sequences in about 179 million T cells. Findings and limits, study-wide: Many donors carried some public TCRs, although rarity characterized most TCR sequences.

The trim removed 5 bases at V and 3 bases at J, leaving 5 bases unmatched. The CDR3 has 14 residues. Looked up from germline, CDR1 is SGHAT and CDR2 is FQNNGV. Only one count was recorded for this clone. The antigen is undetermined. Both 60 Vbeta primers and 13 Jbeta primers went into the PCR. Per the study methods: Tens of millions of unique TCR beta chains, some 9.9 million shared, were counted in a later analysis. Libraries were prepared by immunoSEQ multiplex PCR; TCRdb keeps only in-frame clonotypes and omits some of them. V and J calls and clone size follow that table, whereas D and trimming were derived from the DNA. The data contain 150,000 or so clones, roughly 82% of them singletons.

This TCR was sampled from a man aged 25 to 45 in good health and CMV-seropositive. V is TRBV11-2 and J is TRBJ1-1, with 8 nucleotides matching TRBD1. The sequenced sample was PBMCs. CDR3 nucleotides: TGTGCCAGCAGCCCTAGGACAGGGCACACTGAAGCTTTCTTT. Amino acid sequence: CASSPRTGHTEAFF.